This record concerns one T cell receptor beta chain sequence. Its antigen is still unknown. Noted time point: late sampling 161 to 241 days after vaccination in three convalescent patients. The sample's treatment: roughly 10-day PBMC culture with coronavirus spike peptide pools or control peptides (ViraFEST assay). This entry is derived from a study of vaccination and CD4 T cells after COVID-19. The CDR3 is 15 amino acids. Losses at the gene ends were 2 bases for V and 4 bases for J; bases not matched to a gene: 4. Germline V lookup: CDR1 MNHEY, CDR2 SVGAGI. The Oncomine TCR Beta short-read assay was applied to DNA of cultured CD4+ T cells. TCRdb used MiXCR to reprocess the PCR reads, holding one entry per CDR3 protein. The data show about 20,000 distinct CDR3 sequences, with 35% to 45% seen just once and approximately 30% held by the top ten.

The rearrangement links TRBV6-5 to TRBJ2-5, with 10 bases aligning to TRBD2. The sequencing here drew on CD4+ T cells from blood, cultured in vitro, taken about 7 months after SARS-CoV-2 vaccination. The sequence came from a human donor who had recovered from COVID-19. The CDR3 loop is CASSYGSSGGETQYF. In DNA form, the CDR3 reads TGTGCCAGCAGTTACGGATCTAGCGGGGGAGAGACCCAGTACTTC.